This T cell receptor beta chain was sequenced during a study of blood T cell repertoires in COVID-19. Germline CDR1 and CDR2: LNHDA and SQIVND (reference sequence). The V gene end was trimmed by 5 bases and the J gene end by 7 bases; junction bases not matched to a gene: 4. The CDR3 is made up of 14 amino acids. Only in-frame clones appear in the TCRdb table, and some are missing; sequencing was by immunoSEQ multiplex PCR. Found here are more than 250,000 clones, approximately 86% of them singletons; the top ten hold approximately 2.6%. This TCR derives from a woman between 18 and 29 years old who had recovered from COVID-19. V is TRBV19 and J is TRBJ2-2, with 10 nucleotides matching TRBD2. Sequences were obtained from PBMCs or T cells enriched from blood (not recorded which). CDR3 protein: CASSGTSDGGELFF. The CDR3 DNA is TGTGCCAGTAGTGGGACTAGCGATGGCGGGGAGCTGTTTTTT.